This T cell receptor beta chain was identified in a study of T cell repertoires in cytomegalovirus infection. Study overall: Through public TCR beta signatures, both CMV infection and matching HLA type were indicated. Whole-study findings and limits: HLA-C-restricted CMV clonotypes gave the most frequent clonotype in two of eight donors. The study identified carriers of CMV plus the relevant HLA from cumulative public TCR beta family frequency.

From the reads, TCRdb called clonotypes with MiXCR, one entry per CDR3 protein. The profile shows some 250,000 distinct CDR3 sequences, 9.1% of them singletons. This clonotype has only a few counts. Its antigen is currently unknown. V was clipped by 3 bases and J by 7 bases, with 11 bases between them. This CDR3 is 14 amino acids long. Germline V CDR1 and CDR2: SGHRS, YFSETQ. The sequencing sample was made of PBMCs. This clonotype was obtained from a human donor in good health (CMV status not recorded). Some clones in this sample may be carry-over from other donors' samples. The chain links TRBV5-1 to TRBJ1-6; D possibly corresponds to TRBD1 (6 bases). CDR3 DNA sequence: TGCGCCAGCAGCTCATTAACAGGGAATTCACCCCTCCACTTT. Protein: CASSSLTGNSPLHF.